One sample yielded the 22 T cell receptor beta chains listed below, sequenced in a study of cytomegalovirus exposure and HLA in healthy donors. PCR involved 60 Vbeta and 13 Jbeta primers. The method was immunoSEQ multiplex PCR; TCRdb's version includes in-frame clones alone and lacks a portion of them. The top ten hold over 2.5% of the sample, which has some 130,000 clones, about 80% seen once. The sequenced sample was PBMCs. The receptors originated from a male donor in good health and CMV-seronegative.

This clone has a single count. As DNA, the CDR3 is TGTGCCAGCAGGACGGCCCGCGGGAGGCCCCCTAGCACAGATACGCAGTATTTT. Encoded protein: CASRTARGRPPSTDTQYF. The rearrangement links TRBV11-2 to TRBJ2-3, with 8 nucleotides matching TRBD2. The V segment lost 6 bases and the J segment 0 bases; nucleotides outside the gene matches: 14. Germline V lookup: CDR1 SGHAT, CDR2 FQNNGV. This CDR3 region has 18 residues.

This chain links TRBV7-2 with TRBJ1-2, with 7 bases that match TRBD1. Germline V gene lookup returns CDR1 SGHTA and CDR2 FQGNSA. This CDR3 spans 17 amino acids. The ends lost 0 bases at V and 3 bases at J; junction bases unmatched: 10. The CDR3 coding sequence is TGTGCCAGCAGCTTAGCGGAGGGGGCCCACTACTACTATGGCTACACCTTC. This sequence encodes CASSLAEGAHYYYGYTF.

This clone was found once. V is TRBV7-3 and J is TRBJ1-6; D unresolved. The V gene lost 3 bases and the J gene lost 13 bases, with 7 bases spanning the gap. Germline CDR1 and CDR2: SGHTA and FQGTGA. This CDR3 is 11 amino acids long. The CDR3 DNA is TGTGCCAGCAGCTTGTCCGGTCCCCTCCACTTT. Encoded protein: CASSLSGPLHF.

The rearrangement links TRBV2 to TRBJ2-1; 9 bases match TRBD2. V lost 6 bases to trimming and J lost 3 bases; unmatched junction nucleotides: 3. The germline V gene has CDR1 SNHLY and CDR2 FYNNEI. The CDR3 is 14 amino acids. CDR3 residues: CASRLTSGYNEQFF. CDR3 sequence (DNA): TGTGCCAGCAGACTGACTAGCGGCTACAATGAGCAGTTCTTC.

J is TRBJ1-6 and V is TRBV19, with TRBD1 identical over 7 bases. This CDR3 spans 15 amino acids. V shed 6 bases, J shed 7 bases, and the junction held 9 bases outside the gene matches. Germline V gene data show CDR1 as LNHDA and CDR2 as SQIVND (reference sequence). The CDR3 DNA reads as TGTGCCAGTAGACCAACAGGGGCTAACAATTCACCCCTCCACTTT. Protein: CASRPTGANNSPLHF.

This chain joins TRBV15 and TRBJ2-3; the match to TRBD1 covers 7 bases. Per the germline V gene, CDR1 is LNHNV and CDR2 is YYDKDF (reference sequence). The CDR3 consists of 18 residues. Losses at the gene ends were 5 bases for V and 2 bases for J; bases not matched to a gene: 16. The CDR3 protein is CATSWPGQRIDYTDTQYF. The CDR3, as DNA: TGTGCCACCAGCTGGCCGGGACAGAGGATTGATTACACAGATACGCAGTATTTT.

The rearrangement joins TRBV7-3 to TRBJ2-1; 9 nucleotides line up with TRBD1. In germline, CDR1 is SGHTA, CDR2 FQGTGA. The CDR3 is 15 amino acids. V shed 4 bases, J shed 10 bases, and the junction held 11 bases outside the gene matches. The chain's CDR3 is CASSSDGQGKNEQFF. In DNA form, the CDR3 reads TGTGCCAGCAGCTCCGATGGACAGGGGAAAAACGAGCAGTTCTTC.

The chain carries TRBV4-1 and TRBJ1-2; 8 bases map to TRBD1. The CDR3 is 16 residues long. With 1 base clipped from V and 7 bases from J, the junction kept 11 bases outside the gene matches. The germline V gene encodes CDR1 MGHRA and CDR2 YSYEKL. This CDR3 is CASSQAGQGYTSGYTF. CDR3 bases: TGCGCCAGCAGCCAAGCTGGACAGGGTTATACCAGTGGCTACACCTTC.

V is TRBV2 and J is TRBJ1-5, with 8 nucleotides matching TRBD1. The ends lost 5 bases at V and 3 bases at J; junction bases unmatched: 9. Germline values: CDR1 SNHLY, CDR2 FYNNEI. There are 16 residues in the CDR3. The CDR3 DNA reads TGTGCCAGCAGTATTCAGGGGGCGGGAGTCAATCAGCCCCAGCATTTT. The encoded protein is CASSIQGAGVNQPQHF.

The CDR3 DNA is TGTGCCACCCACCCCAACAGGGCATCTAATGAAAAACTGTTTTTT. Translation: CATHPNRASNEKLFF. The chain combines TRBV6-1 with TRBJ1-4, with TRBD1 as a possible D gene (6 bases). Trimming took 10 bases from V and 3 from J, leaving 18 bases between them. CDR1 and CDR2 (germline): MNHNS, SASEGT. This CDR3 spans 15 amino acids.

The chain links TRBV10-3 to TRBJ2-1; 7 positions agree with TRBD2. The V and J ends lost 6 bases and 0 bases, in that order; junction bases with no gene match: 11. The CDR3 covers 17 residues. Germline CDR1 is ENHRY and CDR2 is SYGVKD. DNA for the CDR3: TGTGCCATCAGCCGCGGGGGACGGATGAGCTCCTACAATGAGCAGTTCTTC. It encodes CAISRGGRMSSYNEQFF.

This clone appeared a single time. This chain links TRBV11-3 with TRBJ2-5, with 7 nucleotides matching TRBD1. TRBJ2-7 matches the DNA end more closely, so the J call is doubtful. CDR3 size: 14 residues. Germline CDR1 is SGHNT and CDR2 is YENEEA. The CDR3 protein is CASSPRDRVYEQYF. The CDR3, as DNA: TGTGCCAGCAGCCCCCGGGACAGAGTTTACGAGCAGTACTTC.

The V gene is TRBV5-6, the J gene TRBJ2-3; 9 bases align to TRBD2. The V gene end was trimmed by 4 bases and the J gene end by 4 bases; junction bases not matched to a gene: 1. The CDR3 loop spans 13 amino acids. Germline V gene sequence: CDR1 SGHDT, CDR2 YYEEEE. The CDR3 protein is CASSAGGSDTQYF. The CDR3 nucleotides read TGTGCCAGCAGCGCGGGGGGGTCAGATACGCAGTATTTT.

The V gene is TRBV18, the J gene TRBJ2-3; 7 positions match TRBD2. V shed 1 base, J shed 0 bases, and the junction held 13 bases outside the gene matches. Germline V CDR1 and CDR2: KGHSH, LQKENI. This CDR3 spans 19 amino acids. CDR3 residues: CASSPLRDYYYDSTDTQYF. CDR3 nucleotide sequence: TGTGCCAGCTCACCACTGAGGGACTACTACTATGATAGCACAGATACGCAGTATTTT.

This chain links TRBV27 with TRBJ2-7; 8 nucleotides agree with TRBD1. The CDR3 covers 15 residues. The V segment lost 4 bases and the J segment 5 bases; nucleotides outside the gene matches: 10. CDR1 MNHEY and CDR2 SMNVEV come from the germline V gene (reference sequence). Written as DNA, the CDR3 is TGTGCCAGCAGTTCCCCTAACAGGGGGGAGGACGAGCAGTACTTC. Translated, it gives CASSSPNRGEDEQYF.

The CDR3 DNA sequence: TGCGCCAGCAGTCATACGGACAGGGTGGGGCATAACGAAAAACTGTTTTTT. Translation: CASSHTDRVGHNEKLFF. V usage is TRBV23-1 and J usage is TRBJ1-4, with 8 bases fitting TRBD1. TRBV23-1 carries the ORF label, with uncertain function. The CDR3 has 17 amino acids. V gave up 3 bases and J gave up 8 bases; unmatched junction bases: 14.

V usage is TRBV29-1 and J usage is TRBJ2-1; 9 nucleotides line up with TRBD2. J was trimmed by 0 bases and V by 2 bases; bases with no gene match: 8. This CDR3 region has 17 residues. Per the germline V gene, CDR1 is SQVTM and CDR2 is ANQGSEA. In DNA, the CDR3 is TGCAGCGTTGAACTCGCGGGAGGGCCAAGCTCCTACAATGAGCAGTTCTTC. Its translation: CSVELAGGPSSYNEQFF.

CDR3 sequence: CATTSGSYNEQFF. As DNA, the CDR3 is TGTGCCACGACTAGCGGGAGCTACAATGAGCAGTTCTTC. The rearrangement uses TRBV15 and TRBJ2-1; 12 positions agree with TRBD2. V shed 9 bases and J 3 bases; nucleotides not matched to a gene: 0. The germline CDR1 and CDR2 sequences are LNHNV and YYDKDF (reference sequence). The CDR3 is made up of 13 amino acids.

This clone has only a few counts. This sequence joins TRBV30 and TRBJ2-7, with 9 bases aligning to TRBD1. The CDR3 contains 15 residues. With V trimmed by 2 bases and J by 7 bases, 12 bases remained unmatched. Germline V CDR1 and CDR2: GTSNPN, SVGIG (reference sequence). The CDR3 region has the DNA TGTGCCTGGAGTCAAATCCGGGACAGGGCCAGAGAGCAGTACTTC. Protein: CAWSQIRDRAREQYF. Full variable domain (rest looked up from reference TRBV30 and TRBJ2-7): SQTIHQWPATLVQPVGSPLSLECTVEGTSNPNLYWYRQAAGRGLQLLFYSVGIGQISSEVPQNLSASRPQDRQFILSSKKLLLSDSGFYLCAWSQIRDRAREQYFGPGTRLTVT.

V gene TRBV30 combines with J gene TRBJ1-6; D is unresolved. V was pared by 1 base and J by 2 bases, with 12 bases between. This CDR3 has 16 residues. Germline V gene data show CDR1 as GTSNPN and CDR2 as SVGIG (reference sequence). In nucleotides, the CDR3 is TGTGCCTGGAGTGGGGAGGAGAGAACCTATAATTCACCCCTCCACTTT. This gives the protein CAWSGEERTYNSPLHF.

The chain carries TRBV11-3 and TRBJ2-3; D call uncertain. Germline CDR1 SGHNT, CDR2 YENEEA. Trimming left V 1 base short and J 1 base short, with 3 bases between. The CDR3 is 13 amino acids. CDR3 in amino acids: CASSLGGTDTQYF. DNA for the CDR3: TGTGCCAGCAGCTTAGGAGGCACAGATACGCAGTATTTT.

This chain connects TRBV5-4 to TRBJ1-2; D unresolved. Between the trimmed V and J ends, which lost 2 bases and 0 bases, there was a span of 11 bases. The CDR3 covers 15 residues. In germline, CDR1 is SGHNT, CDR2 YYREEE (reference sequence). As DNA, the CDR3 is TGTGCCAGCAGCTTTAGTGAGCATACTAACTATGGCTACACCTTC. This translates into CASSFSEHTNYGYTF.